A selection of T cell receptor beta chains follows, all from one sample in a study of blood T cell repertoires in COVID-19. Only in-frame clones appear in the TCRdb table, and some are missing; sequencing was by immunoSEQ multiplex PCR. Of tens of thousands of clones detected, about 88% appear once; the ten largest clones hold 3.9%. Material: peripheral blood. These TCRs come from a man aged 70 or older with acute or convalescent COVID-19. Both conserved end residues are part of each CDR3. D genes are given only for firm matches. Not all rows give a size; the values are once, few, many and, for expanded clones, a class.

abundance: .
v_gene: TRBV4-3
j_gene: TRBJ1-5
d_gene: TRBD1
CDR3aa: CASSQATGSQPQHF
CDR3nt: TGCGCCAGCAGCCAAGCGACAGGGTCTCAGCCCCAGCATTTT

abundance: .
v_gene: TRBV5-4
j_gene: TRBJ1-2
d_gene: .
CDR3aa: CASSLGQDNYGYTF
CDR3nt: TGTGCCAGCAGCTTGGGACAGGATAACTATGGCTACACCTTC

abundance: .
v_gene: TRBV6-2/TRBV6-3
j_gene: TRBJ2-1
d_gene: .
CDR3aa: CASSYGRGRYYNEQFF
CDR3nt: TGTGCCAGCAGTTACGGGCGGGGGCGTTACTACAATGAGCAGTTCTTC

abundance: .
v_gene: TRBV3-1/TRBV3-2
j_gene: TRBJ2-1
d_gene: TRBD2
CDR3aa: CASSLAGGAGSEQFF
CDR3nt: TGTGCCAGCAGCCTAGCGGGCGGGGCCGGGAGTGAGCAGTTCTTC

abundance: .
v_gene: TRBV7-7
j_gene: TRBJ2-1
d_gene: TRBD1
CDR3aa: CASSESGTVGNEQFF
CDR3nt: TGTGCCAGCAGCGAATCCGGGACAGTGGGCAATGAGCAGTTCTTC

abundance: .
v_gene: TRBV4-1
j_gene: TRBJ2-5
d_gene: TRBD2
CDR3aa: CASSQDLLAGGAKTQYF
CDR3nt: TGCGCCAGCAGCCAAGATCTGCTAGCGGGGGGCGCAAAGACCCAGTACTTC

abundance: few
v_gene: TRBV4-1
j_gene: TRBJ2-2
d_gene: TRBD2
CDR3aa: CASSQDYSGGNGELFF
CDR3nt: TGCGCCAGCAGCCAAGATTATAGCGGGGGTAACGGGGAGCTGTTTTTT

abundance: once
v_gene: TRBV7-9
j_gene: TRBJ2-7
d_gene: .
CDR3aa: CASSQQVPEQYF
CDR3nt: TGTGCCAGCAGCCAACAGGTTCCCGAGCAGTACTTC

abundance: .
v_gene: TRBV28
j_gene: TRBJ1-5
d_gene: TRBD1
CDR3aa: CASTSDRDSNQPQHF
CDR3nt: TGTGCCAGCACCTCTGACAGGGATAGCAATCAGCCCCAGCATTTT

abundance: .
v_gene: TRBV7-3
j_gene: TRBJ2-3
d_gene: .
CDR3aa: CASSPRGRSADTQYF
CDR3nt: TGTGCCAGCAGTCCTCGCGGGCGTAGCGCAGATACGCAGTATTTT

abundance: .
v_gene: TRBV9
j_gene: TRBJ2-1
d_gene: TRBD2
CDR3aa: CASSAPPGLAGFNEQFF
CDR3nt: TGTGCCAGCAGCGCCCCCCCAGGACTAGCGGGTTTCAATGAGCAGTTCTTC

abundance: .
v_gene: TRBV7-8
j_gene: TRBJ2-7
d_gene: .
CDR3aa: CASSLVGGESYEQYF
CDR3nt: TGTGCCAGCAGCTTAGTTGGTGGAGAATCCTACGAGCAGTACTTC

abundance: once
v_gene: TRBV19
j_gene: TRBJ1-5
d_gene: .
CDR3aa: CASSISDQPQHF
CDR3nt: TGTGCCAGTAGTATTTCGGATCAGCCCCAGCATTTT

abundance: .
v_gene: TRBV7-2
j_gene: TRBJ1-4
d_gene: TRBD1
CDR3aa: CASSGDRGEKLFF
CDR3nt: TGTGCCAGCAGTGGGGACAGGGGTGAAAAACTGTTTTTT

abundance: .
v_gene: TRBV9
j_gene: TRBJ2-5
d_gene: .
CDR3aa: CASSASGITFQETQYF
CDR3nt: TGTGCCAGCAGCGCGTCCGGGATCACCTTTCAAGAGACCCAGTACTTC

abundance: .
v_gene: TRBV20-1
j_gene: TRBJ2-7
d_gene: .
CDR3aa: CSASIQDYEQYF
CDR3nt: TGCAGTGCTAGTATACAGGACTACGAGCAGTACTTC

abundance: .
v_gene: TRBV5-6
j_gene: TRBJ1-3
d_gene: TRBD1
CDR3aa: CASSTDRGRILSGNTIYF
CDR3nt: TGTGCCAGCAGCACAGACAGGGGGCGAATCCTCTCTGGAAACACCATATATTTT

abundance: .
v_gene: TRBV6-5
j_gene: TRBJ1-5
d_gene: TRBD1
CDR3aa: CASSYSQGAPNQPQHF
CDR3nt: TGTGCCAGCAGTTACTCCCAGGGGGCCCCCAATCAGCCCCAGCATTTT

abundance: .
v_gene: TRBV9
j_gene: TRBJ2-3
d_gene: .
CDR3aa: CASSPGVSSTDTQYF
CDR3nt: TGTGCCAGCAGCCCAGGGGTCTCTAGCACAGATACGCAGTATTTT

abundance: .
v_gene: TRBV7-9
j_gene: TRBJ2-2
d_gene: .
CDR3aa: CASSYRVSADTGELFF
CDR3nt: TGTGCCAGCAGCTATCGGGTTTCCGCCGACACCGGGGAGCTGTTTTTT

abundance: .
v_gene: TRBV11-2
j_gene: TRBJ2-1
d_gene: TRBD1
CDR3aa: CASSLQGAGEQFF
CDR3nt: TGTGCCAGCAGCCTACAGGGGGCAGGTGAGCAGTTCTTC

abundance: .
v_gene: TRBV6-2/TRBV6-3
j_gene: TRBJ1-2
d_gene: .
CDR3aa: CASSYSNRLGGYTF
CDR3nt: TGTGCCAGCAGTTACTCGAACAGGTTGGGAGGCTACACCTTC

abundance: .
v_gene: TRBV9
j_gene: TRBJ2-2
d_gene: TRBD2
CDR3aa: CASSVAALAGRNTGELFF
CDR3nt: TGTGCCAGCAGCGTAGCCGCACTAGCGGGGAGAAACACCGGGGAGCTGTTTTTT

abundance: .
v_gene: TRBV11-2
j_gene: TRBJ2-2
d_gene: TRBD2
CDR3aa: CASSPGGRAGELFF
CDR3nt: TGTGCCAGCAGCCCGGGGGGGCGGGCCGGGGAGCTGTTTTTT

abundance: .
v_gene: TRBV14
j_gene: TRBJ1-2
d_gene: .
CDR3aa: CASSQTGEQTNGYTF
CDR3nt: TGTGCCAGCAGCCAAACTGGGGAACAGACTAATGGCTACACCTTC